This TCR beta chain was sequenced during a study of blood T cell repertoires in COVID-19. Study-level background: T cells, B-cell-depleted T cells, or PBMCs supplied cDNA or gDNA.

The data were produced by immunoSEQ multiplex PCR, yet TCRdb's version contains in-frame clones alone and is incomplete. Of 42,000 or so clones in the sample, around three quarters are singletons; the top ten hold around 27%. V trimming: 0 bases; J trimming: 3 bases; junction bases outside the gene matches: 5. This CDR3 comprises 15 residues. Germline CDR1 and CDR2: LGHDT and YNNKEL (reference sequence). Sample: peripheral blood. The origin of this receptor is a man aged 80 or over with acute or convalescent COVID-19. The rearrangement uses TRBV3-1 (or the pseudogene TRBV3-2) and TRBJ2-7; 7 nucleotides line up with TRBD1. For the CDR3, the DNA is TGTGCCAGCAGCCAAGAATTCGACAGGGACTACGAGCAGTACTTC. Translated, it gives CASSQEFDRDYEQYF.